The clone carrying this TCR beta chain has just one count. The source of the sample is a study of T cell responses to AZD1222 COVID-19 vaccine. The repertoire was sequenced with immunoSEQ multiplex PCR; TCRdb's copy has only in-frame clones and lacks some. The data show some 170,000 clones, 90% seen once. There are 13 residues in the CDR3. CDR1 is SGHRS and CDR2 is YFSETQ in the germline V gene. V lost 1 base and J lost 2, with 6 bases in between. The chain couples TRBV5-1 to TRBJ1-1; D is ambiguous. The receptor was isolated from an adult who received the MenACWY meningococcal vaccine as a control. The sample was peripheral blood, taken 28 days after the second dose of the MenACWY control vaccine. CDR3 sequence (DNA): TGCGCCAGCAGCTTGTTGGCCAACACTGAAGCTTTCTTT. It translates to CASSLLANTEAFF.